These 3 T cell receptor beta chains originate from one sample sequenced in a study of radiotherapy plus CTLA-4 blockade in lung cancer. Clones were sequenced by immunoSEQ multiplex PCR, and TCRdb holds only the in-frame ones, with some missing. This sample has about 45,000 clones, with roughly four fifths found just once. The sample consisted of peripheral blood, taken from a patient treated with radiotherapy plus ipilimumab. The source of these receptors is a human donor with non-small cell lung cancer who had stable disease on radiotherapy plus ipilimumab.

The V gene is TRBV5-1, the J gene TRBJ1-1; 8 nucleotides match TRBD1. The CDR3 contains 14 residues. V was pared by 5 bases and J by 0 bases, with 3 bases of the junction left unmatched. Germline V gene data show CDR1 as SGHRS and CDR2 as YFSETQ. The CDR3 here is CASRLTGVNTEAFF. As DNA, the CDR3 is TGCGCCAGCAGGTTGACAGGGGTGAACACTGAAGCTTTCTTT.

The J gene is TRBJ1-1, the V gene TRBV27; perhaps TRBD1 as D (6 bases). The germline V and J ends were trimmed by 1 base and 1 base, with 10 bases remaining between them. There are 15 residues in the CDR3. The germline CDR1 and CDR2 sequences are MNHEY and SMNVEV (reference sequence). The DNA for the CDR3 is TGTGCCAGCAGTTTATGGGGACAACCGAACACTGAAGCTTTCTTT. Amino acid sequence: CASSLWGQPNTEAFF.

V gene TRBV5-4 combines with J gene TRBJ1-4; TRBD1 might be the D (5 bases). In germline, CDR1 is SGHNT, CDR2 YYREEE (reference sequence). There are 15 residues in the CDR3. Trimming left V 4 bases short and J 8 bases short, with 18 bases between. The CDR3 coding sequence is TGTGCCAGCAGCGCGGGGGGACGGTCTCAGGAAAAACTGTTTTTT. Amino acid sequence: CASSAGGRSQEKLFF. Variable domain in full (rest from reference TRBV5-4 and TRBJ1-4): ETGVTQSPTHLIKTRGQQVTLRCSSQSGHNTVSWYQQALGQGPQFIFQYYREEENGRGNFPPRFSGLQFPNYSSELNVNALELDDSALYLCASSAGGRSQEKLFFGSGTQLSVL.